This TCR beta chain was found in a study of cytomegalovirus exposure and HLA in healthy donors. Vbeta (60) and Jbeta (13) primers were used in the PCR. TCRdb's copy holds only in-frame clones and misses some; the assay was immunoSEQ multiplex PCR. The repertoire holds around 200,000 clones, approximately 85% seen once, with about 2.2% in the top ten. The length of the CDR3 is 13 residues. Trimming pared 6 bases from V and 10 bases from J, leaving 18 bases between. Germline loops: CDR1 MNHNY, CDR2 SVGAGI (reference sequence). The chain joins TRBV6-6 to TRBJ1-1, with a tentative D call TRBD1 (5 bases). The TCR sequence derives from a woman aged 50 to 60 in good health and CMV-seronegative. The sequenced sample consisted of PBMCs. The CDR3 sequence: CASSLMAWGGAFF. For the CDR3, the DNA is TGTGCCAGCAGCTTGATGGCATGGGGGGGAGCTTTCTTT.